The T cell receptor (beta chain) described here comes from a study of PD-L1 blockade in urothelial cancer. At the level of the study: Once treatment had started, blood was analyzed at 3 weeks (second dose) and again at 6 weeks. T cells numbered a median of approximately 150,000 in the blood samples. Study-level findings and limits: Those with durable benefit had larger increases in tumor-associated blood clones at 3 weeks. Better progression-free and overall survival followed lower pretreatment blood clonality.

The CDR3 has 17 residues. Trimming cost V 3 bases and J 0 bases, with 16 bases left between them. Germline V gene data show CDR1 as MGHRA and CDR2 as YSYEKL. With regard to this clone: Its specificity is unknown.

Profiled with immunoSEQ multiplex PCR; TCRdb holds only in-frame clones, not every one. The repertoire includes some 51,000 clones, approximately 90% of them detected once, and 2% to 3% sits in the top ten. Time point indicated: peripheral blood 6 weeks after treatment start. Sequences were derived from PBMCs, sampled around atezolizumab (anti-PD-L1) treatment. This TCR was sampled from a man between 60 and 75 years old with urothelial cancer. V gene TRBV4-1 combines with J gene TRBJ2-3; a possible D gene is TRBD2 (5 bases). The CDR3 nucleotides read TGCGCCAGCAGCCAGCCCCCAGCGGCCTCTAGCACAGATACGCAGTATTTT. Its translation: CASSQPPAASSTDTQYF.